This TCR beta chain was sequenced during a study of Ad26.COV2.S vaccination and SARS-CoV-2 variants. Turning to the study itself: Intramuscularly, Ad26.COV2.S was given either once or twice, 56 days apart.

Overall study results and limits: Post-vaccination spike-specific CD8+ and CD4+ T cell responses reportedly had substantial breadth. Vaccine and placebo groups showed comparable non-spike TCR breadth.

CDR3 length: 19 amino acids. Assay: immunoSEQ multiplex PCR; the TCRdb copy retains only in-frame clones and omits some. The sample lists about 400,000 clones, about 80% occurring once. As to this clone: Antigen specificity is unknown.

The treatment is: about 20 received Ad26.COV2.S at low or high dose, single or two shots; about 5 received placebo; per-sample allocation not given. On day 63 after the first injection, vaccine and placebo recipients gave samples. The specimen comprised peripheral blood, sampled in a trial of Ad26.COV2.S vaccine versus placebo. This sequence joins TRBV21-1 and TRBJ1-5; TRBD1 reflects the table's D call only, with no check against the DNA. TRBV21-1 is assigned pseudogene status. This sequence originates from a person aged 18 to 59 who received the Ad26.COV2.S COVID-19 vaccine or a placebo. The CDR3 nucleotides are TGTGCCAGCAGCAAAAACAGGTCCCCTGGTAACGATAGCAATCAGCCCCAGCATTTT. This sequence encodes CASSKNRSPGNDSNQPQHF.